This T cell receptor (beta chain) appears in the sequencing data of a study of T cell responses to AZD1222 COVID-19 vaccine. V was clipped by 6 bases and J by 0 bases; unmatched bases: 5. The CDR3 has 16 amino acids. Germline CDR1 and CDR2: MRHNA and SNTAGT. Produced via immunoSEQ multiplex PCR; TCRdb's table is partial and in-frame only. The table lists 150,000 to 200,000 clones, about 87% of them singletons, with 2.5% to 3% in the top ten. As concerns this clone: The antigen remains unidentified.

Study-wide findings and caveats: Two doses of AZD1222 preceded a rise in Spike-specific TCR breadth and depth. Regions 160-218 and 743-854 dominated among vaccine-associated CD4 TCRs spanning spike. The donor cohort was predominantly white British with a female majority, and clonal diversity may have been underestimated. Seropositive status at baseline applied to only five to seven AZD1222 recipients.

The clonotype originates from an adult in good health. The chain uses TRBV6-4 and TRBJ2-6; TRBD1 agrees at 7 bases. Sequences were derived from peripheral blood, sampled on day 0 of MenACWY control vaccination. The CDR3 sequence is CASSEGDSSGANVLTF. For the CDR3, the DNA is TGTGCCAGCAGCGAGGGGGACAGCTCTGGGGCCAACGTCCTGACTTTC.